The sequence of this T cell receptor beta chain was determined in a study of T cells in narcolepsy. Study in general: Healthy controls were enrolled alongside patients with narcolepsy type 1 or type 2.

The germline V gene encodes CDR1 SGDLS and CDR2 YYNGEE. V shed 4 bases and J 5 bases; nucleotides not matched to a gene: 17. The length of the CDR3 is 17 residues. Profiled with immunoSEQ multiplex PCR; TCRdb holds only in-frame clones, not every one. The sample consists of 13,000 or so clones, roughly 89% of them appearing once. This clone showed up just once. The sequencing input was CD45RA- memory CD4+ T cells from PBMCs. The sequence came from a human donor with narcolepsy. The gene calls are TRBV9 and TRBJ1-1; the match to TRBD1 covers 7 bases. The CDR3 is CASSHLPLGGAGTEAFF. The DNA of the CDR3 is TGTGCCAGCAGCCATCTCCCCCTAGGGGGCGCAGGGACTGAAGCTTTCTTT.